Each of the 20 T cell receptor beta chains below was sequenced from the same sample in a study of T cell responses to AZD1222 COVID-19 vaccine. Profiling relied on immunoSEQ multiplex PCR, and the TCRdb table lists in-frame clones only, not all of them. Here the sample spans 100,000 to 150,000 clones, roughly nine tenths being singletons. This material consisted of peripheral blood, taken on day 0 of AZD1222 vaccination. These receptors were obtained from an adult in good health.

This chain links TRBV5-1 with TRBJ1-4, with D possibly TRBD1 on 6 matching bases. Germline V gene lookup returns CDR1 SGHRS and CDR2 YFSETQ. This CDR3 is built from 16 residues. The ends were cut back, 4 bases at V and 5 bases at J, with 18 bases in the middle. CDR3 nucleotides: TGCGCCAGCAGCCCGTCTCCGGACAGTGTGAATGAAAAACTGTTTTTT. This codes for CASSPSPDSVNEKLFF.

As DNA, the CDR3 is TGCGCCAGCAGCCCGGGGGGGACAGGAGCCTACGAGCAGTACTTC. Amino acids: CASSPGGTGAYEQYF. This sequence joins TRBV5-1 and TRBJ2-7; D possibly matches TRBD1 or TRBD2 (8 bases each). CDR1 SGHRS and CDR2 YFSETQ come from the germline V gene. The CDR3 has 15 residues. V lost 4 bases, J lost 2 bases, and 16 bases lay in between.

The chain couples TRBV7-6 to TRBJ2-7; 8 bases agree with TRBD1. From germline, CDR1 is SGHVS and CDR2 FNYEAQ. V was clipped by 4 bases and J by 2 bases; unmatched bases: 10. The CDR3 spans 16 residues. This chain's CDR3 is CASSSTGTGKPYEQYF. The CDR3 nucleotides are TGTGCCAGCAGCTCCACCGGGACAGGTAAACCCTACGAGCAGTACTTC.

J is TRBJ1-2 and V is TRBV7-2; 10 bases map to TRBD1. From germline, CDR1 is SGHTA and CDR2 FQGNSA. This CDR3 contains 15 residues. With V trimmed by 3 bases and J by 8 bases, 9 bases remained unmatched. This chain's CDR3 is CASSLGGQGLRGYTF. As DNA, the CDR3 is TGTGCCAGCAGCTTGGGGGGACAGGGGTTGCGCGGCTACACCTTC.

The rearrangement joins TRBV11-2 to TRBJ2-3, with 12 bases lining up with TRBD2. The ends lost 6 bases at V and 3 bases at J; junction bases unmatched: 13. The CDR3 has 18 residues. CDR1 and CDR2 (germline): SGHAT, FQNNGV. CDR3 nucleotides: TGTGCCAGCAGACAGTTCGTGACTAGCGGGAGTTCGACAGATACGCAGTATTTT. Amino acid sequence: CASRQFVTSGSSTDTQYF.

The V call is TRBV19, the J call TRBJ1-3, with D hard to call. This CDR3 comprises 15 residues. The germline V gene encodes CDR1 LNHDA and CDR2 SQIVND (reference sequence). Trimming took off 1 base at V and 0 bases at J, with 7 bases between the two ends. In DNA form, the CDR3 reads TGTGCCAGTAGTATAGTCGTCGGCTCTGGAAACACCATATATTTT. This gives the protein CASSIVVGSGNTIYF.

This clone has only one observation. The V and J genes are TRBV7-9 and TRBJ1-5, with 8 nucleotides matching TRBD1. This CDR3 has 15 amino acids. Losses at the gene ends were 5 bases for V and 7 bases for J; bases not matched to a gene: 10. Germline V gives CDR1 SEHNR, CDR2 FQNEAQ (reference sequence). The CDR3 DNA reads as TGTGCCAGCAGCAAGACAGGGGCGTTCGAACAGCCCCAGCATTTT. Translating it yields CASSKTGAFEQPQHF.

CDR3 nucleotides: TGTGCCAGCAGTACGCAGGGGGCGGGTAATCAGCCCCAGCATTTT. It yields the protein CASSTQGAGNQPQHF. The chain has TRBV6-6 and TRBJ1-5; TRBD1 matches 8 bases. Germline V gene lookup returns CDR1 MNHNY and CDR2 SVGAGI (reference sequence). V shed 5 bases, J shed 4 bases, and the junction held 7 bases outside the gene matches. The CDR3 consists of 15 residues.

For this clone: The same CDR3 can be traced to other DNA sequences in this sample. The gene calls are TRBV7-9 and TRBJ1-2, with D tentatively TRBD1 (5 bases). V shed 2 bases and J shed 4 bases, with 8 bases lying between them. Germline CDR1 SEHNR, CDR2 FQNEAQ (reference sequence). The CDR3 is made up of 13 amino acids. The CDR3 coding sequence is TGTGCCAGCAGCTTACAGGGTAGCTATGGCTACACCTTC. Its protein is CASSLQGSYGYTF.

V is TRBV18 and J is TRBJ2-1; the D is unclear. Germline assignment: CDR1 KGHSH and CDR2 LQKENI. This CDR3 contains 10 residues. V dropped 4 bases and J dropped 10 bases, with 5 bases sitting between them. Here the CDR3 reads CASSLGEQFF. CDR3 bases: TGTGCCAGCTCACTGGGGGAGCAGTTCTTC.

The chain employs TRBV28 and TRBJ1-6; 9 bases align to TRBD1. The germline gives CDR1 MDHEN, CDR2 SYDVKM. The V and J ends lost 5 bases and 1 base, in that order; junction bases with no gene match: 9. This CDR3 comprises 18 residues. The CDR3, as DNA: TGTGCCAGCAGTCAGCCTCCGGACAGGGGTTCCTATAATTCACCCCTCCACTTT. Its protein is CASSQPPDRGSYNSPLHF.

The genes are TRBV5-1 and TRBJ1-2, with D unresolved. Germline CDR1 is SGHRS and CDR2 is YFSETQ. V was cut by 0 bases and J by 13 bases, with 10 bases left in between. CDR3 size: 11 residues. The CDR3 sequence: CASSLAGDVTF. Here the CDR3 DNA reads TGCGCCAGCAGCTTGGCTGGAGACGTCACCTTC.

The chain uses TRBV5-1 and TRBJ2-2; TRBD2 agrees at 7 bases. V was clipped by 4 bases and J by 6 bases; unmatched bases: 6. The CDR3 is 14 amino acids. The germline V gene encodes CDR1 SGHRS and CDR2 YFSETQ. CDR3 sequence reads: CASSHGLDAGELFF. The CDR3 DNA reads as TGCGCCAGCAGCCACGGACTAGACGCCGGGGAGCTGTTTTTT.

The chain employs TRBV7-8 and TRBJ1-1; possibly TRBD1 for D (6 bases). This CDR3 contains 15 residues. V lost 3 bases, J lost 7 bases, and 18 bases lay in between. Per germline, CDR1 SGHVS and CDR2 FQNEAQ. The CDR3: CASSFQGQGFGEAFF. The CDR3 DNA follows: TGTGCCAGCAGCTTCCAAGGGCAGGGGTTCGGTGAAGCTTTCTTT.

The chain recombines TRBV6-6 with TRBJ1-3; D remains unclear. Germline V CDR1 and CDR2: MNHNY, SVGAGI (reference sequence). Trimming stripped 6 bases from V and 0 bases from J, with 6 bases between. The CDR3 runs 13 residues. The DNA of the CDR3 is TGTGCCAGCAGCGGGATCTCTGGAAACACCATATATTTT. Translated, it gives CASSGISGNTIYF.

V is TRBV4-2 and J is TRBJ2-7; D gene uncertain. V gave up 0 bases and J gave up 0 bases, with 15 bases separating them. Germline V gene sequence: CDR1 LGHNA, CDR2 YNFKEQ. The CDR3 sequence is 17 residues long. Written as DNA, the CDR3 is TGTGCCAGCAGCCAAGATTATCTGGCAGGTGGCTCCTACGAGCAGTACTTC. Its protein product is CASSQDYLAGGSYEQYF.

The chain carries TRBV28 and TRBJ1-1; D not certain. The V and J ends lost 10 bases and 9 bases respectively, with 18 bases between them. CDR3 size: 12 residues. Germline V CDR1 and CDR2: MDHEN, SYDVKM. CDR3 DNA: TGTGCCACCCTCTTTGGGGTTAGGAAAGCTTTCTTT. This translates into CATLFGVRKAFF.

This clone has just one count. This rearrangement joins TRBV29-1 to TRBJ1-5; D is uncertain. Germline V gives CDR1 SQVTM, CDR2 ANQGSEA. The CDR3 runs to 13 residues. Trimming stripped 3 bases from V and 3 bases from J, with 9 bases between. The CDR3 DNA reads as TGCAGCGTTGATATAGGGTCCAATCAGCCCCAGCATTTT. This sequence encodes CSVDIGSNQPQHF. Full variable domain (outside the CDR3, taken from reference TRBV29-1 and TRBJ1-5): SAVISQKPSRDICQRGTSLTIQCQVDSQVTMMFWYRQQPGQSLTLIATANQGSEATYESGFVIDKFPISRPNLTFSTLTVSNMSPEDSSIYLCSVDIGSNQPQHFGDGTRLSIL.

The genes are TRBV7-6 and TRBJ2-7; 9 nucleotides line up with TRBD1. CDR1 and CDR2 from the germline V gene are SGHVS and FNYEAQ. CDR3 size: 17 residues. Trimming removed 0 bases from V and 2 bases from J; junction bases left unmatched: 8. The CDR3 here is CASSLAPQGASPYEQYF. The CDR3 nucleotides are TGTGCCAGCAGCTTAGCACCACAGGGGGCGTCCCCCTACGAGCAGTACTTC.

This clone has only a few counts. The genes are TRBV9 and TRBJ1-4; the D gene is possibly TRBD1 (6 bases). This CDR3 is built from 16 residues. Trimming removed 8 bases at V and 2 bases at J, with 19 bases between. Germline V gives CDR1 SGDLS, CDR2 YYNGEE. CDR3 residues: CASRLGGMGTNEKLFF. The DNA of the CDR3 is TGTGCCAGTAGGCTCGGGGGCATGGGGACTAATGAAAAACTGTTTTTT.